This T cell receptor beta chain was profiled in a study of graft-versus-host responses after intestinal transplantation. About this clone itself: No antigen is known for it.

The CDR3 length is 15 residues. V was pared by 6 bases and J by 2 bases, with 17 bases between. CDR1 and CDR2 (germline): MDHEN, SYDVKM. Using immunoSEQ multiplex PCR, the repertoire was profiled, and TCRdb retains in-frame clones only, with some absent. The sample includes 45,000 to 60,000 clones, 80% to 95% of them seen just once. The TCR comes from a human donor who was the organ donor for an intestinal transplant. The sequencing here drew on unstimulated CD4+ T cells sorted from spleen or lymph node cells, taken before transplant. The V and J genes are TRBV28 and TRBJ2-7; the D is unclear. The CDR3, as DNA: TGTGCCAGCAGAGGCCCCTGGGTCGGTACCTACGAGCAGTACTTC. This codes for CASRGPWVGTYEQYF.